This T cell receptor (beta chain) was sequenced in a study of immune reconstitution after stem cell transplant in scleroderma. This clonotype was detected only a few times. Using its own MiXCR run on the RT-PCR reads, TCRdb lists one record per CDR3 protein. Among around 6,000 distinct CDR3 sequences listed, less than 9.5% were seen once. The sample was gathered before or after autologous hematopoietic stem cell transplantation (not recorded which). The source is a male donor with systemic sclerosis.

The CDR3, as DNA: TGTGCCAGCAGGGGCGGGCCTAATGAAAAACTGTTTTTT. Encoded protein: CASRGGPNEKLFF. The V call is TRBV6-1, the J call TRBJ1-4; D gene uncertain. Trimming stripped 6 bases from V and 3 bases from J, with 8 bases between. The CDR3 consists of 13 residues. CDR1 and CDR2 from the germline V gene are MNHNS and SASEGT.